The 24 T cell receptor beta chains listed next were all sequenced from one sample in a study of T cell changes during pregnancy in multiple sclerosis (dated by TCRdb to about 2019). Library creation used the immunoSEQ multiplex PCR assay. TCRdb took over this immuneACCESS table, retaining in-frame rearrangements with V and J assigned. Such tables are incomplete; in checked studies, under half of the missing clones stem from an unresolved V gene, and the remainder is unexplained. The sample contains tens of thousands of clones, 90% of them found a single time. In total, the top ten clones hold approximately 3% of the sample. Sample: peripheral blood, taken in the first trimester of pregnancy. Every receptor here comes from a female donor in good health, enrolled as a control in a pregnancy study.

Only a few counts were recorded for this clone. CDR3 DNA: TGTGCCAGCACCGAGAGGTTCGGGGAATTGGCTTTCTTT. Protein product: CASTERFGELAFF. The chain uses TRBV6-1 and TRBJ1-1; D is undetermined. Germline V gives CDR1 MNHNS, CDR2 SASEGT. The CDR3 extends over 13 amino acids. V lost 7 bases and J 11 bases, leaving 20 bases between the germline ends.

This clone has a single count. The genes are TRBV19 and TRBJ2-3; weak D call: TRBD2 (6 bases). The CDR3 spans 16 residues. Looked up from germline, CDR1 is LNHDA and CDR2 is SQIVND (reference sequence). Deletions cut 5 bases from V and 5 bases from J, with 20 bases between. The CDR3 sequence is CASSSNLGGRGDTQYF. In nucleotides, the CDR3 is TGTGCCAGTAGTTCCAATCTGGGGGGTCGAGGAGATACGCAGTATTTT.

The genes are TRBV27 and TRBJ2-7, with 8 nucleotides matching TRBD1. Germline V CDR1 and CDR2: MNHEY, SMNVEV (reference sequence). This CDR3 region has 14 residues. Trimming cost V 5 bases and J 3 bases; bases outside gene matches: 6. This chain's CDR3 is CASSPRQGSYEQYF. DNA of the CDR3: TGTGCCAGCAGTCCCCGACAGGGGAGCTACGAGCAGTACTTC.

This rearrangement joins TRBV10-3 to TRBJ1-1, with 7 bases fitting TRBD1. The V and J ends lost 5 bases and 6 bases, in that order; junction bases with no gene match: 9. The CDR3 consists of 14 residues. The germline gives CDR1 ENHRY, CDR2 SYGVKD. CDR3 sequence reads: CAISPGTATAEAFF. The CDR3 region has the DNA TGTGCCATCAGTCCCGGGACAGCTACGGCTGAAGCTTTCTTT.

This chain connects TRBV11-3 to TRBJ2-1; TRBD1 matches at 9 bases. V lost 4 bases and J lost 5; bases outside the gene matches: 6. The germline V gene has CDR1 SGHNT and CDR2 YENEEA. The CDR3 contains 15 residues. The chain's CDR3 is CASSSYRGLNNEQFF. For the CDR3, the DNA is TGTGCCAGCAGCTCTTACAGGGGGCTGAACAATGAGCAGTTCTTC.

V and J are TRBV11-2 and TRBJ2-7; TRBD1 matches at 9 bases. With 1 base clipped from V and 5 bases from J, the junction kept 3 bases outside the gene matches. Germline loops: CDR1 SGHAT, CDR2 FQNNGV. The CDR3 is made up of 14 amino acids. CDR3 coding DNA: TGTGCCAGCAGCTTAGTCGGGACAGGGAACGAGCAGTACTTC. It encodes CASSLVGTGNEQYF.

The chain combines TRBV27 with TRBJ2-1; a possible D gene is TRBD2 (5 bases). Germline V gene data show CDR1 as MNHEY and CDR2 as SMNVEV (reference sequence). CDR3 length: 16 amino acids. V lost 2 bases, J lost 5 bases, and 16 bases lay in between. The CDR3 here is CASSLVRASSNNEQFF. The CDR3 nucleotides read TGTGCCAGCAGTTTAGTAAGGGCTAGCTCTAACAATGAGCAGTTCTTC.

This sequence joins TRBV6-5 and TRBJ1-1; D call uncertain. With 7 bases removed from V and 1 base from J, the gap between germline ends came to 4 bases. Looked up from germline, CDR1 is MNHEY and CDR2 is SVGAGI. This CDR3 has 11 residues. The chain's CDR3 is CASNGNTEAFF. The CDR3 DNA reads TGTGCCAGCAACGGGAACACTGAAGCTTTCTTT.

The chain uses TRBV30 and TRBJ2-7; no clear D gene. Germline V gene data show CDR1 as GTSNPN and CDR2 as SVGIG (reference sequence). V was pared by 4 bases and J by 9 bases, with 13 bases between. The CDR3 is made up of 11 amino acids. The CDR3, as DNA: TGTGCCTGGACAGGATCACAAGGGCAGTACTTC. It translates to CAWTGSQGQYF.

This chain joins TRBV6-1 and TRBJ2-3; TRBD2 matches at 8 bases. Germline loops: CDR1 MNHNS, CDR2 SASEGT. The V and J ends lost 8 bases and 5 bases, in that order; junction bases with no gene match: 12. This CDR3 has 15 amino acids. DNA of the CDR3: TGTGCCAGCGGTCAAGGACAGCGGGAGATAGATACGCAGTATTTT. It yields the protein CASGQGQREIDTQYF.

The chain combines TRBV10-2 with TRBJ2-7; a possible D gene is TRBD1 (7 bases). Germline V gene data show CDR1 as WSHSY and CDR2 as SAAADI. CDR3 length equals 15 residues. V was trimmed by 0 bases and J by 6 bases, leaving 15 bases between them. The CDR3 DNA follows: TGCGCCAGCAGTGAGTCTCTCCGTCAGGGGGGCGAGCAGTACTTC. The encoded protein is CASSESLRQGGEQYF.

The chain employs TRBV7-2 and TRBJ2-1; TRBD2 matches at 10 bases. This CDR3 is 15 amino acids long. Germline assignment: CDR1 SGHTA and CDR2 FQGNSA. Trimming cost V 5 bases and J 4 bases; bases outside gene matches: 5. CDR3 nucleotide sequence: TGTGCCAGCAGCATTAATAGCGGGGGGTACAATGAGCAGTTCTTC. Translated, it gives CASSINSGGYNEQFF.

The chain links TRBV29-1 to TRBJ1-2; the D is unclear. Trimming pared 6 bases from V and 13 bases from J, leaving 18 bases between. The CDR3 is made up of 11 amino acids. Germline V lookup: CDR1 SQVTM, CDR2 ANQGSEA. CDR3 DNA: TGCAGCGTGGCCGGGCCGCTGGACTGCACCTTC. Encoded protein: CSVAGPLDCTF. Variable domain in full (rest from reference TRBV29-1 and TRBJ1-2): SAVISQKPSRDICQRGTSLTIQCQVDSQVTMMFWYRQQPGQSLTLIATANQGSEATYESGFVIDKFPISRPNLTFSTLTVSNMSPEDSSIYLCSVAGPLDCTFGSGTRLTVV.

The rearrangement joins TRBV28 to TRBJ1-4, with 8 bases matching TRBD1. V was pared by 6 bases and J by 9 bases, with 9 bases of the junction left unmatched. Germline CDR1 reads MDHEN; CDR2 reads SYDVKM. This CDR3 region has 14 residues. DNA of the CDR3: TGTGCCAGCAGGACACAGGGGGAAAGTCAAAAACTGTTTTTT. It translates to CASRTQGESQKLFF.

This clone was counted once. The chain recombines TRBV7-2 with TRBJ2-2; D uncertain. The CDR3 is made up of 15 amino acids. V lost 7 bases, J lost 1 base, and 13 bases lay in between. CDR1 is SGHTA and CDR2 is FQGNSA in the germline V gene. The CDR3 here is CASTRRSLNTGELFF. The CDR3 nucleotides read TGTGCCAGCACCCGCAGATCATTGAACACCGGGGAGCTGTTTTTT.

As to this clone: Mismatch with germline at one junction end may stem from a read error. This chain connects TRBV9 to TRBJ2-7; 10 bases are shared with TRBD2. Germline values: CDR1 SGDLS, CDR2 YYNGEE. The CDR3 consists of 15 residues. The CDR3 DNA follows: TGTGCCAGCAGCGTAGGGTCTAGCGGGGGTTCCCCTTTGAGCTTC. Amino acids: CASSVGSSGGSPLSF.

The gene calls are TRBV6-4 and TRBJ2-2; 8 nucleotides line up with TRBD2. CDR3 length equals 15 residues. The V gene's germline CDR1 is MRHNA and CDR2 SNTAGT. The junction had 7 bases not matched to a gene; V was cut back by 4 bases and J by 6 bases. CDR3 region: CASSARREGPGELFF. The CDR3 DNA follows: TGTGCCAGCAGTGCTCGCCGGGAGGGCCCCGGGGAGCTGTTTTTT.

In its sample, this clone was seen once. The gene calls are TRBV11-2 and TRBJ2-2; 16 bases match TRBD2. The germline CDR1 and CDR2 sequences are SGHAT and FQNNGV. Trimming cost V 5 bases and J 5 bases; bases outside gene matches: 11. This CDR3 is built from 19 residues. The CDR3 DNA is TGTGCCAGCAGCCTGGGACTAGCGGGAGGGCCGGATGGTACCGGGGAGCTGTTTTTT. This gives the protein CASSLGLAGGPDGTGELFF.

The chain carries TRBV19 and TRBJ1-5; D ambiguous. V was trimmed by 6 bases and J by 0 bases, leaving 9 bases between them. CDR1 is LNHDA, CDR2 SQIVND, per germline (reference sequence). This CDR3 contains 14 residues. The CDR3 loop reads CASRADFSNQPQHF. DNA for the CDR3: TGTGCCAGTAGGGCAGACTTTAGCAATCAGCCCCAGCATTTT.

V usage is TRBV7-8 and J usage is TRBJ2-2; 9 nucleotides line up with TRBD1. The ends lost 4 bases at V and 5 bases at J; junction bases unmatched: 2. This CDR3 spans 14 amino acids. CDR1 and CDR2 from the germline V gene are SGHVS and FQNEAQ. The chain's CDR3 is CASSWTGETGELFF. CDR3 nucleotide sequence: TGTGCCAGCAGCTGGACAGGGGAAACCGGGGAGCTGTTTTTT.

V usage is TRBV10-3 and J usage is TRBJ2-1; TRBD2 is a possible D gene (7 bases). Germline assignment: CDR1 ENHRY and CDR2 SYGVKD. The CDR3 length is 17 residues. V was shortened by 0 bases and J by 0 bases, with 12 bases between the two germline ends. The chain's CDR3 is CAISESGGRASYNEQFF. CDR3 DNA sequence: TGTGCCATCAGTGAGTCGGGGGGGCGGGCCTCCTACAATGAGCAGTTCTTC.

In DNA, the CDR3 is TGCAGCGGACTAGCGGGAGGAGAGACCCAGTACTTC. Its protein is CSGLAGGETQYF. The chain uses TRBV29-1 and TRBJ2-5, with 13 bases lining up with TRBD2. Per germline, CDR1 SQVTM and CDR2 ANQGSEA. The CDR3 covers 12 residues. J lost 4 bases, V lost 7 bases, and 0 bases had no gene match.

This clone was observed a handful of times. Other DNA sequences within the sample encode an identical CDR3. V usage is TRBV29-1 and J usage is TRBJ2-3, with 13 positions matching TRBD2. Germline V lookup: CDR1 SQVTM, CDR2 ANQGSEA. The CDR3 covers 13 residues. The V gene end was trimmed by 6 bases and the J gene end by 4 bases; junction bases not matched to a gene: 1. This CDR3 is CSVGTSGADTQYF. CDR3 sequence (DNA): TGCAGCGTCGGGACTAGCGGGGCAGATACGCAGTATTTT.

V and J are TRBV27 and TRBJ2-2; weak D call: TRBD1 (5 bases). Germline CDR1 and CDR2: MNHEY and SMNVEV (reference sequence). V lost 6 bases and J lost 1, with 12 bases in between. The CDR3 covers 15 residues. CDR3 residues: CASRGAGRNTGELFF. For the CDR3, the DNA is TGTGCCAGCAGAGGAGCAGGGCGGAACACCGGGGAGCTGTTTTTT.